Listed here are 16 T cell receptor beta chains from one sample, sequenced in a study of Tregs in tolerant kidney transplant recipients. Sequencing was performed with immunoSEQ multiplex PCR; in TCRdb, only in-frame clones are kept and a portion is missing. The sample gives 69,000 or so clones, approximately 91% of which show up once; approximately 0.4% is in the top ten. The starting material was CD4+ T cells from blood, obtained before the transplant. The origin of the receptors is a human donor who received a combined kidney and bone marrow transplant.

This chain joins TRBV5-6 and TRBJ2-7, with D hard to call. CDR1 is SGHDT, CDR2 YYEEEE, per germline. V was trimmed by 3 bases and J by 2 bases, leaving 18 bases between them. CDR3 length: 16 amino acids. CDR3 bases: TGTGCCAGCAGCTCCTTCCCGACCCACCAGGCCTACGAGCAGTACTTC. Translation gives CASSSFPTHQAYEQYF.

V gene TRBV2 combines with J gene TRBJ2-3; 11 nucleotides match TRBD2. Germline CDR1 is SNHLY and CDR2 is FYNNEI. J gave up 9 bases and V 5 bases, and 19 bases lay outside the gene matches. CDR3 length: 18 residues. The CDR3 DNA is TGTGCCAGCAGTCGACAGGGGTGGCTAGCGGGAGGTCGGGAGACGCAGTATTTT. It is translated as CASSRQGWLAGGRETQYF.

The chain employs TRBV12-5 and TRBJ1-2; possible D gene TRBD1, 5 bases. The CDR3 has 15 residues. Trimming cost V 1 base and J 7 bases, with 16 bases left between them. From germline, CDR1 is LGHNT and CDR2 FRNRAP. The CDR3 bases are TGTGCTAGTGGTTTGGGGGGCCAGGCCAGAGGTGGCTACACCTTC. It codes for CASGLGGQARGGYTF.

The rearrangement uses TRBV23-1 and TRBJ2-5, with D tentatively TRBD1 (5 bases). TRBV23-1 is an ORF for which the function is uncertain. The CDR3 spans 12 residues. The CDR3 nucleotides are TGCGGGACACCGAGAGCCCAAGAGACCCAGTACTTC. Its translation is CGTPRAQETQYF.

J is TRBJ2-1 and V is TRBV2; D might be TRBD2 (5 bases). Trimming removed 7 bases at V and 6 bases at J, with 10 bases between. The CDR3 length is 12 residues. Germline-derived CDR1 and CDR2 are SNHLY and FYNNEI. In nucleotides, the CDR3 is TGTGCCAGCACGGGGATATCCAATGAGCAGTTCTTC. This gives the protein CASTGISNEQFF.

The V gene is TRBV27, the J gene TRBJ1-2; D unresolved. Germline assignment: CDR1 MNHEY and CDR2 SMNVEV (reference sequence). V lost 6 bases and J lost 4, with 15 bases in between. This CDR3 has 14 residues. This CDR3 is CASSSLSGGYGYTF. Here the CDR3 DNA reads TGTGCCAGCAGCTCCCTTTCAGGAGGCTATGGCTACACCTTC.

The genes are TRBV5-1 and TRBJ2-1; tentatively, D is TRBD2 (6 bases). This CDR3 is 15 amino acids long. Trimming cost V 4 bases and J 4 bases, with 15 bases left between them. Germline CDR1 reads SGHRS; CDR2 reads YFSETQ. In nucleotides, the CDR3 is TGCGCCAGCAGCCCCGGTGCTAGCGTGTACAATGAGCAGTTCTTC. Amino acid sequence: CASSPGASVYNEQFF.

V usage is TRBV4-2 and J usage is TRBJ2-1, with 12 bases identical to TRBD2. V trimming: 1 base; J trimming: 8 bases; junction bases outside the gene matches: 6. CDR1 LGHNA and CDR2 YNFKEQ come from the germline V gene. The CDR3 spans 16 residues. CDR3 in DNA: TGTGCCAGCAGCCAAGTGACTAGCGGGAGAAGAGATGAGCAGTTCTTC. Protein: CASSQVTSGRRDEQFF.

This clone was seen just once. The J gene is TRBJ2-3, the V gene TRBV5-1; D possibly corresponds to TRBD1 (6 bases). CDR3 length: 14 amino acids. Germline CDR1 SGHRS, CDR2 YFSETQ. Trimming took off 4 bases at V and 3 bases at J, with 12 bases between the two ends. DNA for the CDR3: TGCGCCAGCAGCCTTTCTAGGGGGACAGATACGCAGTATTTT. Translating gives CASSLSRGTDTQYF.

The chain uses TRBV7-2 and TRBJ2-1; maybe TRBD2 (6 bases). The germline V gene encodes CDR1 SGHTA and CDR2 FQGNSA. This CDR3 spans 18 amino acids. Trimming stripped 1 base from V and 0 bases from J, with 16 bases between. The DNA for the CDR3 is TGTGCCAGCAGCTTAGACCCGGGGCGGGGATACTCCTACAATGAGCAGTTCTTC. It yields the protein CASSLDPGRGYSYNEQFF.

The CDR3 DNA reads as TGTGCCAGCACCGAAGGACTAGCGGGAGGTACTGAGCAGTTCTTC. Protein product: CASTEGLAGGTEQFF. The chain joins TRBV2 to TRBJ2-1; TRBD2 agrees at 14 bases. CDR3 length equals 15 residues. CDR1 and CDR2 from the germline V gene are SNHLY and FYNNEI. J lost 9 bases, V lost 7 bases, and 8 bases had no gene match.

The chain links TRBV7-2 to TRBJ2-3, with D perhaps TRBD2 (5 bases). This CDR3 comprises 15 residues. Germline V gives CDR1 SGHTA, CDR2 FQGNSA. Trimming cost V 3 bases and J 3 bases, with 13 bases left between them. The CDR3 reads CASSFPPGTTDTQYF. The CDR3 nucleotides are TGTGCCAGCAGCTTTCCCCCGGGAACGACAGATACGCAGTATTTT.

V gene TRBV5-1 combines with J gene TRBJ2-7, with 9 bases that match TRBD1. CDR3 length equals 15 residues. J gave up 4 bases and V 0 bases, and 5 bases lay outside the gene matches. Per germline, CDR1 SGHRS and CDR2 YFSETQ. The CDR3 protein is CASSLVWTGDYEQYF. The CDR3 DNA reads TGCGCCAGCAGCTTGGTTTGGACAGGGGATTACGAGCAGTACTTC.

As for this clone: This specimen includes other DNA sequences encoding the same CDR3. The chain carries TRBV28 and TRBJ2-1; 7 positions match TRBD2. V dropped 1 base and J dropped 5; count of bases not matched to a gene: 2. CDR1 MDHEN and CDR2 SYDVKM come from the germline V gene. This CDR3 has 14 residues. CDR3 DNA: TGTGCCAGCAGTTTATATCGGGGGGACAATGAGCAGTTCTTC. Translated: CASSLYRGDNEQFF.

The gene calls are TRBV25-1 and TRBJ1-2, with D uncertain. Germline CDR1 is MGHDK and CDR2 is SYGVNS. The CDR3 totals 12 residues. V lost 3 bases to trimming and J lost 6 bases, with 8 bases between them. The CDR3 nucleotides read TGTGCCAGCAGTGACGCCGGGGATGGCTACACCTTC. Translating it yields CASSDAGDGYTF.

The rearrangement joins TRBV29-1 to TRBJ2-2, with 9 bases that match TRBD1. Trimming took 4 bases from V and 3 from J; bases not matched to a gene: 6. The V gene's germline CDR1 is SQVTM and CDR2 ANQGSEA. The CDR3 consists of 15 residues. DNA for the CDR3: TGCAGCGTTGCCAGGACAGGGGTCGACACCGGGGAGCTGTTTTTT. It translates to CSVARTGVDTGELFF.